The clone carrying this T cell receptor beta chain is a singleton in its sample. Antigen: not known. CDR1 and CDR2 from the germline V gene are LNHDA and SQIVND (reference sequence). The V and J ends lost 1 base and 1 base respectively, with 3 bases between them. The CDR3 length is 13 residues. Primers for the PCR totalled 60 Vbeta and 13 Jbeta. The table came from immunoSEQ multiplex PCR; TCRdb's copy has only in-frame clones and leaves some out. The data contain 60,000 to 100,000 clones, about 78% of them seen just once; the ten biggest clones take up around 5.4%. This sample stems from a study of cytomegalovirus exposure and HLA in healthy donors. The study's findings and limits: In a later analysis, TCR beta V- and J-gene trimming showed a link to a missense DCLRE1C variant. Later analysis identified several of the most significant clusters that appeared linked to common viral pathogens. As was reported, the classifier diagnosed cytomegalovirus status with high specificity and sensitivity. In a later analysis, at a false discovery rate of 0.05, over 15,000 TCR beta sequences were associated with HLA alleles.

The TCR was taken from a male donor in good health and CMV-seropositive. The chain joins TRBV19 to TRBJ2-3; D remains unclear. Input material: PBMCs. In DNA, the CDR3 is TGTGCCAGTAGTATAGCGGGCACAGATACGCAGTATTTT. Its protein product is CASSIAGTDTQYF.